This TCR beta chain was recorded in a study of post-analysis software for immune sequencing data. Study results and limitations: Comparison of patients with controls showed 4 to 6 TRBV segments more frequent in patients, TRBV5-6, TRBV5-1 and TRBV20-1 among them.

CDR3 length: 16 amino acids. Germline V gene lookup returns CDR1 MNHEY and CDR2 SVGAGI. J was trimmed by 8 bases and V by 0 bases; bases with no gene match: 10. Presence of unique molecular identifiers characterized the TCR beta cDNA libraries. TCRdb independently ran MiXCR on the PCR reads; one entry per CDR3 protein. The profile shows roughly 870,000 distinct CDR3 sequences, roughly 50% of them singletons. A word on this clonotype: Its antigen is not known.

The chain employs TRBV6-5 and TRBJ2-1; 7 positions match TRBD2. The TCR originated in a girl aged 5-17 years with multiple sclerosis. The specimen sequenced was blood. The CDR3 spells CASSYSFATSLYEQFF. The CDR3 DNA reads TGTGCCAGCAGTTACTCTTTTGCGACTAGCCTGTATGAGCAGTTCTTC.